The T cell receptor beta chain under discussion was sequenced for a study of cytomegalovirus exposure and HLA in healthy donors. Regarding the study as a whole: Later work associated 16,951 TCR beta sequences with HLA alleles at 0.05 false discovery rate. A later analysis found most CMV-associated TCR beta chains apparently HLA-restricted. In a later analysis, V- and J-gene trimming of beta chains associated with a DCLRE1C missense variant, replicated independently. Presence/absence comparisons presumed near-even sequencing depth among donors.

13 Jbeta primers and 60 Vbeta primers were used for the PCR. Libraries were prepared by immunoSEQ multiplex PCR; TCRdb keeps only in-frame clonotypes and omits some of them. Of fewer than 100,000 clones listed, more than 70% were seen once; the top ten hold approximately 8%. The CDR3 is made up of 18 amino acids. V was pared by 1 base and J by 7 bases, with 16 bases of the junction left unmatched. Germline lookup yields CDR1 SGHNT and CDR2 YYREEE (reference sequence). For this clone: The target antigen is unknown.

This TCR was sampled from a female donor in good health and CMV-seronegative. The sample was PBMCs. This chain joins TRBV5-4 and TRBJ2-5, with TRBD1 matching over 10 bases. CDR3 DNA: TGTGCCAGCAGCTTGAGTAAGGGGACAGGGGCCCGATTGGGGACCCAGTACTTC. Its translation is CASSLSKGTGARLGTQYF.